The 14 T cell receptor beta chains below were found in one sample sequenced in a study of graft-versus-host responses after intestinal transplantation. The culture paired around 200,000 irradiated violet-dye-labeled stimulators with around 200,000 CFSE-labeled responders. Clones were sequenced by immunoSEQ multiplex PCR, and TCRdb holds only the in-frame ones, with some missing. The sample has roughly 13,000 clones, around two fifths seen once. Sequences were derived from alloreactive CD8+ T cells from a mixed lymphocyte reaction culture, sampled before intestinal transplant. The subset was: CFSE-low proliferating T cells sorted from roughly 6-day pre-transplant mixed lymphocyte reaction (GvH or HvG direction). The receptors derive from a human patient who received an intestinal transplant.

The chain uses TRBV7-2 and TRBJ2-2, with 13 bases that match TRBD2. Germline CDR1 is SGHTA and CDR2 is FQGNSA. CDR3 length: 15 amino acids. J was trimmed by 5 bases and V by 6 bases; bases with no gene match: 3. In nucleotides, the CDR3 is TGTGCCAGCAGGCGACTAGCGGGAGGAACCGGGGAGCTGTTTTTT. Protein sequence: CASRRLAGGTGELFF.

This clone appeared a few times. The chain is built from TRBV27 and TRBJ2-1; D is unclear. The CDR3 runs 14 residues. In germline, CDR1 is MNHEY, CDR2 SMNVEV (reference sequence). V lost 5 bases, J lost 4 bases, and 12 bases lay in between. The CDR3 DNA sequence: TGTGCCAGCAGTGTTGGTCCTAGATACAATGAGCAGTTCTTC. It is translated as CASSVGPRYNEQFF.

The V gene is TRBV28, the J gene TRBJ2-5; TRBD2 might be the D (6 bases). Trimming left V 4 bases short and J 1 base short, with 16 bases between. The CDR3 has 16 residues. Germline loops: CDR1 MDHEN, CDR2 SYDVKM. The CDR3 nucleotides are TGTGCCAGCAGTTCCGGGACGGGAGTGGTCCAAGAGACCCAGTACTTC. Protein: CASSSGTGVVQETQYF.

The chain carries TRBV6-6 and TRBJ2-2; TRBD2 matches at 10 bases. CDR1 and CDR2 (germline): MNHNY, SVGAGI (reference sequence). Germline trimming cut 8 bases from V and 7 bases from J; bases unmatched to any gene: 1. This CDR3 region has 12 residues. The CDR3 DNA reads TGTGCCAGCGGGACTAGCGACGGGGAGCTGTTTTTT. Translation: CASGTSDGELFF.

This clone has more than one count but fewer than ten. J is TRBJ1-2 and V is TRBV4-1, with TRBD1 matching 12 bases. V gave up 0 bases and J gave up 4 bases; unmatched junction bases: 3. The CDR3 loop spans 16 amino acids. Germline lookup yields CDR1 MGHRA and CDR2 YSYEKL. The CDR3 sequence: CASSQDGTGGIYGYTF. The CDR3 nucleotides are TGCGCCAGCAGCCAAGATGGGACAGGGGGCATCTATGGCTACACCTTC.

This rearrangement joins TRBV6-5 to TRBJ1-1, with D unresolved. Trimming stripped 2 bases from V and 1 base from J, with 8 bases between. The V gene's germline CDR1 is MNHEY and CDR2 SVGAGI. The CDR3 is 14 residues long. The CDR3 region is CASSYISGNTEAFF. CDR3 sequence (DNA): TGTGCCAGCAGTTACATATCGGGGAACACTGAAGCTTTCTTT.

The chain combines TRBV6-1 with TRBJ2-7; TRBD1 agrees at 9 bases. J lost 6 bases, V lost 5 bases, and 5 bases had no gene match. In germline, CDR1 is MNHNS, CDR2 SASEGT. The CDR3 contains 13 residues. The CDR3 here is CASSNGQGPEQYF. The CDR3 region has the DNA TGTGCCAGCAGTAACGGACAGGGGCCCGAGCAGTACTTC.

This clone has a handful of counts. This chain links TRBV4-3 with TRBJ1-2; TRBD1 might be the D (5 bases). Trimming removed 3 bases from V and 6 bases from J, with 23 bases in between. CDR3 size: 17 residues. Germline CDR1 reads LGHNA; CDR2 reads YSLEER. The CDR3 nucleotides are TGCGCCAGCAGCCACCTGCGGGGGGGGAGTATGAAGAATGGCTACACCTTC. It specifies CASSHLRGGSMKNGYTF.

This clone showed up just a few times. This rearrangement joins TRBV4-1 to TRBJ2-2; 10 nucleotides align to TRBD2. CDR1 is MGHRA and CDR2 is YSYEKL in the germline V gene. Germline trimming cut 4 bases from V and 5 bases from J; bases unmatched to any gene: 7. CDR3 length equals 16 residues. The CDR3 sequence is CASSPLSGRGTGELFF. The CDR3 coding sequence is TGCGCCAGCAGCCCTTTAAGCGGGAGGGGTACCGGGGAGCTGTTTTTT.

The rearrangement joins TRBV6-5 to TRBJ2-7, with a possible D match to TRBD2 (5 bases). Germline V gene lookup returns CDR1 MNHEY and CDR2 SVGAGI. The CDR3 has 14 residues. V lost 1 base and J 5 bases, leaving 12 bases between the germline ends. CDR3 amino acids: CASSYFSDGNEQYF. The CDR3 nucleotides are TGTGCCAGCAGTTACTTCTCTGACGGGAACGAGCAGTACTTC.

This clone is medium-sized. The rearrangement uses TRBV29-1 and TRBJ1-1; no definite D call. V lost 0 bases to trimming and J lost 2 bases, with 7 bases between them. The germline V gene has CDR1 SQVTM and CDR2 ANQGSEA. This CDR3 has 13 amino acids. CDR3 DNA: TGCAGCGTTGAAGATACGGGAAACACTGAAGCTTTCTTT. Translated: CSVEDTGNTEAFF. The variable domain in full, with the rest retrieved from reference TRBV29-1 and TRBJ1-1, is SAVISQKPSRDICQRGTSLTIQCQVDSQVTMMFWYRQQPGQSLTLIATANQGSEATYESGFVIDKFPISRPNLTFSTLTVSNMSPEDSSIYLCSVEDTGNTEAFFGQGTRLTVV.

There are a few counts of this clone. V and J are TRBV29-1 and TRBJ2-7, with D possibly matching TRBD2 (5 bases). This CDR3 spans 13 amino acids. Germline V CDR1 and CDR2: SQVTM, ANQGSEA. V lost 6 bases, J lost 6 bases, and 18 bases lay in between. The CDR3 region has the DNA TGCAGCGTGATTAGAGAGGGCGCAGGCGAGCAGTACTTC. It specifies CSVIREGAGEQYF.

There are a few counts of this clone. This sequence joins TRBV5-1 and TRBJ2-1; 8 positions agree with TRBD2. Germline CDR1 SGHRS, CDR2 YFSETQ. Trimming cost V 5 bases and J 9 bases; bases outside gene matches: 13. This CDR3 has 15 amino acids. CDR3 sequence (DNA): TGCGCCAGCAGATTCGGGAGGGCCTATGTCGGTGAGCAGTTCTTC. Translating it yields CASRFGRAYVGEQFF.

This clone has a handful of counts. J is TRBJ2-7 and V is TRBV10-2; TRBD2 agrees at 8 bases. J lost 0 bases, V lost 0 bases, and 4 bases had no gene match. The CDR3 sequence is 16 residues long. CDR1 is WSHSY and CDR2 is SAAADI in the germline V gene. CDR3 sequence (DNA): TGCGCCAGCAGTGAGTCGCTAGCGGGTTACTCCTACGAGCAGTACTTC. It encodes CASSESLAGYSYEQYF.